Shown below are 22 T cell receptor beta chains from a single sample sequenced in a study of T cell responses to AZD1222 COVID-19 vaccine. This table comes from immunoSEQ multiplex PCR, and its TCRdb copy is limited to in-frame clones, with some not included. This table has 87,000 or so clones, roughly 90% appearing once. This specimen consisted of peripheral blood, obtained on day 0 of AZD1222 vaccination. Every receptor here comes from an adult in good health.

This clone was recorded a few times. The chain combines TRBV5-1 with TRBJ1-2; the D is unclear. Per the germline V gene, CDR1 is SGHRS and CDR2 is YFSETQ. Trimming removed 4 bases at V and 0 bases at J, with 16 bases between. This CDR3 contains 16 residues. CDR3 loop: CASSPSGSQSNYGYTF. In nucleotides, the CDR3 is TGCGCCAGCAGCCCCAGTGGGAGCCAGTCTAACTATGGCTACACCTTC.

The gene calls are TRBV4-3 and TRBJ1-4; a possible D gene is TRBD1 (5 bases). CDR1 LGHNA and CDR2 YSLEER come from the germline V gene. This CDR3 region has 16 residues. Trimming removed 0 bases from V and 5 bases from J, with 13 bases in between. CDR3 bases: TGCGCCAGCAGCCAAGAACCACAGGCTGGAAATGAAAAACTGTTTTTT. This gives the protein CASSQEPQAGNEKLFF.

The rearrangement joins TRBV19 to TRBJ1-4; the match to TRBD1 covers 9 bases. The CDR3 contains 16 residues. Trimming took 4 bases from V and 3 from J; bases not matched to a gene: 6. From germline, CDR1 is LNHDA and CDR2 SQIVND (reference sequence). The CDR3 DNA sequence: TGTGCCAGTAGTACCACAGGGGGCGTTCCTAATGAAAAACTGTTTTTT. Its protein is CASSTTGGVPNEKLFF.

The rearrangement joins TRBV29-1 to TRBJ1-5; 8 positions match TRBD1. V lost 6 bases to trimming and J lost 1 base; unmatched junction nucleotides: 8. The CDR3 loop spans 15 amino acids. Germline CDR1 and CDR2: SQVTM and ANQGSEA. The chain's CDR3 is CSVGAGGASNQPQHF. CDR3 DNA: TGCAGCGTCGGTGCAGGGGGCGCGAGCAATCAGCCCCAGCATTTT.

The rearrangement joins TRBV4-3 to TRBJ2-7; TRBD2 agrees at 10 bases. V dropped 0 bases and J dropped 3; count of bases not matched to a gene: 8. Germline CDR1 is LGHNA and CDR2 is YSLEER. The CDR3 has 17 amino acids. The DNA of the CDR3 is TGCGCCAGCAGCCAAGACCAAACTAGCGGGGCGTTCTACGAGCAGTACTTC. Its translation is CASSQDQTSGAFYEQYF.

The genes are TRBV2 and TRBJ2-3; the match to TRBD2 covers 7 bases. The CDR3 extends over 15 amino acids. Germline values: CDR1 SNHLY, CDR2 FYNNEI. Trimming removed 7 bases from V and 2 bases from J; junction bases left unmatched: 9. CDR3 sequence (DNA): TGTGCCAGCATCAGCCCAGCGGGGCTCACAGATACGCAGTATTTT. Translated: CASISPAGLTDTQYF.

The chain joins TRBV4-1 to TRBJ1-1, with D hard to call. Trimming stripped 1 base from V and 5 bases from J, with 14 bases between. Germline V gene data show CDR1 as MGHRA and CDR2 as YSYEKL. The CDR3 loop spans 15 amino acids. This CDR3 reads CASSQVPDWWTEAFF. The CDR3, as DNA: TGCGCCAGCAGCCAAGTCCCCGATTGGTGGACTGAAGCTTTCTTT.

A note on this clone: Other DNA sequences of this sample code for an identical CDR3. The chain is built from TRBV6-5 and TRBJ2-5; 10 bases are a match to TRBD1. The CDR3 is 13 amino acids. In germline, CDR1 is MNHEY, CDR2 SVGAGI. With 6 bases clipped from V and 4 bases from J, the junction kept 2 bases outside the gene matches. CDR3 residues: CASSRDRGETQYF. Here the CDR3 DNA reads TGTGCCAGCAGCCGGGACAGGGGAGAGACCCAGTACTTC.

The chain employs TRBV27 and TRBJ1-2, with D possibly TRBD1 on 6 matching bases. Germline assignment: CDR1 MNHEY and CDR2 SMNVEV (reference sequence). The CDR3 covers 14 residues. Trimming stripped 6 bases from V and 3 bases from J, with 14 bases between. The CDR3 loop is CASRGGGSYYGYTF. In nucleotides, the CDR3 is TGTGCCAGCAGAGGGGGGGGGTCCTACTATGGCTACACCTTC.

This chain connects TRBV5-6 to TRBJ1-1; 9 bases align to TRBD1. Germline V gene data show CDR1 as SGHDT and CDR2 as YYEEEE. V shed 2 bases, J shed 1 base, and the junction held 9 bases outside the gene matches. The CDR3 runs 17 residues. The CDR3, as DNA: TGTGCCAGCAGCTTCGGTATACAGGGGGCGAAGAACACTGAAGCTTTCTTT. Residues: CASSFGIQGAKNTEAFF.

The rearrangement uses TRBV14 and TRBJ1-6, with D unclear. Trimming shortened V by 0 bases and J by 7 bases, and 13 bases separated the two germline ends. The CDR3 contains 16 residues. Germline values: CDR1 SGHDN, CDR2 FVKESK. The CDR3 loop reads CASSQDVLSTNSPLHF. As DNA, the CDR3 is TGTGCCAGCAGCCAAGATGTCCTGAGCACCAATTCACCCCTCCACTTT.

V is TRBV6-1 and J is TRBJ1-4; TRBD1 aligns across 7 bases. The CDR3 consists of 16 residues. Looked up from germline, CDR1 is MNHNS and CDR2 is SASEGT. V shed 4 bases and J 3 bases; nucleotides not matched to a gene: 8. CDR3 sequence: CASSGKGASANEKLFF. The CDR3, as DNA: TGTGCCAGCAGTGGGAAGGGGGCGTCGGCTAATGAAAAACTGTTTTTT.

The CDR3 nucleotides read TGCAGTGCTAGTCCCGGAGGAACCTACGAGCAGTACTTC. This translates into CSASPGGTYEQYF. The chain couples TRBV20-1 to TRBJ2-7; D perhaps matches TRBD2 (5 bases). V shed 3 bases and J shed 2 bases, with 11 bases lying between them. Germline-derived CDR1 and CDR2 are DFQATT and SNEGSKA (reference sequence). CDR3 length equals 13 residues.

The rearrangement uses TRBV7-8 and TRBJ2-1, with D possibly being TRBD2 (7 bases). The CDR3 extends over 14 amino acids. Germline values: CDR1 SGHVS, CDR2 FQNEAQ. The V end was cut by 4 bases, the J end by 7 bases, with 14 bases between. This CDR3 reads CASSWSRGGNEQFF. DNA for the CDR3: TGTGCCAGCAGCTGGAGCAGGGGAGGGAATGAGCAGTTCTTC. The complete variable domain, with remaining parts taken from reference TRBV7-8 and TRBJ2-1, reads GAGVSQSPRYKVAKRGQDVALRCDPISGHVSLFWYQQALGQGPEFLTYFQNEAQLDKSGLPSDRFFAERPEGSVSTLKIQRTQQEDSAVYLCASSWSRGGNEQFFGPGTRLTVL.

The rearrangement joins TRBV19 to TRBJ2-1; D is possibly TRBD1 (6 bases). Germline values: CDR1 LNHDA, CDR2 SQIVND (reference sequence). With 6 bases removed from V and 7 bases from J, the gap between germline ends came to 19 bases. The CDR3 is 15 amino acids. The CDR3 loop is CASRAGAGYENEQFF. The CDR3 DNA follows: TGTGCCAGTAGAGCAGGGGCCGGTTACGAAAATGAGCAGTTCTTC.

The chain carries TRBV7-3 and TRBJ2-2, with D possibly being TRBD1 (5 bases). Trimming removed 5 bases from V and 0 bases from J, with 10 bases in between. The V gene's germline CDR1 is SGHTA and CDR2 FQGTGA. The CDR3 covers 15 residues. The CDR3 spells CASSPTTANTGELFF. As DNA, the CDR3 is TGTGCCAGCAGCCCGACGACAGCGAACACCGGGGAGCTGTTTTTT.

V usage is TRBV4-3 and J usage is TRBJ2-7, with TRBD2 matching 9 bases. Germline V gives CDR1 LGHNA, CDR2 YSLEER. With V trimmed by 1 base and J by 2 bases, 3 bases remained unmatched. The CDR3 covers 15 residues. CDR3 DNA: TGCGCCAGCAGCCAAGGTAGCGGGGGCACCTACGAGCAGTACTTC. This translates into CASSQGSGGTYEQYF.

The V call is TRBV9, the J call TRBJ1-3; the D is unclear. The CDR3 is made up of 13 amino acids. CDR1 and CDR2 from the germline V gene are SGDLS and YYNGEE. The V end lost 7 bases, the J end lost 0 bases, and 8 bases lay between the germline ends. The CDR3 nucleotides read TGTGCCAGCCGAGGGATCTCTGGAAACACCATATATTTT. This codes for CASRGISGNTIYF.

The rearrangement uses TRBV6-5 and TRBJ2-1; perhaps TRBD2 as D (5 bases). Trimming took off 0 bases at V and 3 bases at J, with 12 bases between the two ends. This CDR3 is built from 16 residues. The V gene's germline CDR1 is MNHEY and CDR2 SVGAGI. CDR3 coding DNA: TGTGCCAGCAGTTACTCGAACGGGAAGGGCTACAATGAGCAGTTCTTC. Translated: CASSYSNGKGYNEQFF.

This sequence joins TRBV24-1 and TRBJ1-1; maybe TRBD1 (6 bases). Germline V gives CDR1 KGHDR, CDR2 SFDVKD. The CDR3 length is 16 residues. V lost 3 bases and J 0 bases, leaving 13 bases between the germline ends. CDR3 bases: TGTGCCACCAGTGATCAACCAGGGGTGATGAACACTGAAGCTTTCTTT. As protein: CATSDQPGVMNTEAFF.

The V gene is TRBV2, the J gene TRBJ1-2; D is possibly TRBD1 (5 bases). V was trimmed by 6 bases and J by 6 bases, leaving 17 bases between them. The CDR3 runs 14 residues. Germline CDR1 SNHLY, CDR2 FYNNEI. The CDR3 spells CASRKGAGSDGYTF. CDR3 nucleotides: TGTGCCAGCAGGAAGGGTGCAGGGTCCGATGGCTACACCTTC.

Only one count was recorded for this clone. This chain connects TRBV15 to TRBJ2-1; D may match TRBD1 or TRBD2 (5 bases each). Trimming removed 1 base from V and 6 bases from J, with 16 bases in between. The CDR3 is 16 amino acids. Germline V gives CDR1 LNHNV, CDR2 YYDKDF (reference sequence). The CDR3: CATSRGGTLRGNEQFF. DNA of the CDR3: TGTGCCACCAGCAGAGGAGGAACACTGAGGGGCAATGAGCAGTTCTTC. The variable domain in full, completed from reference TRBV15 and TRBJ2-1, reads DAMVIQNPRYQVTQFGKPVTLSCSQTLNHNVMYWYQQKSSQAPKLLFHYYDKDFNNEADTPDNFQSRRPNTSFCFLDIRSPGLGDTAMYLCATSRGGTLRGNEQFFGPGTRLTVL.